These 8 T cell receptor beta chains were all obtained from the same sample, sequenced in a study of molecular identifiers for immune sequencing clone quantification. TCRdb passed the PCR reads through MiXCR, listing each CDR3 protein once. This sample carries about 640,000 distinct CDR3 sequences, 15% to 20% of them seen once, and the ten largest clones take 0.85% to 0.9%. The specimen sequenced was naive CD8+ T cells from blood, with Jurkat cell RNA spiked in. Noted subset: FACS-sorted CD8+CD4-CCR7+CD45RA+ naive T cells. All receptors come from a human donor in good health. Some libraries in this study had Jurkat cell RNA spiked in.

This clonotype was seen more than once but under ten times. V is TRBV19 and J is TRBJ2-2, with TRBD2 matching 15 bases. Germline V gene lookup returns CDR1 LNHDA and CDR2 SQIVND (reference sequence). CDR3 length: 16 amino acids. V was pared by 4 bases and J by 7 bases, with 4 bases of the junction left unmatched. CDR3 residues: CASSTRGLAGGGELFF. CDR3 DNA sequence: TGTGCCAGTAGTACAAGGGGACTAGCGGGAGGCGGGGAGCTGTTTTTT.

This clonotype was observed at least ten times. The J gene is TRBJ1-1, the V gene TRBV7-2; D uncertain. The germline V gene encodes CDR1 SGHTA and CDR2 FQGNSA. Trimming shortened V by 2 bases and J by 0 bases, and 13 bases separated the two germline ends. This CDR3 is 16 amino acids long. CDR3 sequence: CASSLLTGRVNTEAFF. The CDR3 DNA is TGTGCCAGCAGCTTACTAACTGGACGGGTGAACACTGAAGCTTTCTTT. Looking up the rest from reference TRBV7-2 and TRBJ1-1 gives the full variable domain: GAGVSQSPSNKVTEKGKDVELRCDPISGHTALYWYRQSLGQGLEFLIYFQGNSAPDKSGLPSDRFSAERTGGSVSTLTIQRTQQEDSAVYLCASSLLTGRVNTEAFFGQGTRLTVV.

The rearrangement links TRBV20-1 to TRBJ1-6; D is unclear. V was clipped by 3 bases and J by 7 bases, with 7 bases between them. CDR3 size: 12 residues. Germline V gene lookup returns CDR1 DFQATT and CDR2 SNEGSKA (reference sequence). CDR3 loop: CSARDYNSPLHF. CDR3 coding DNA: TGCAGTGCTAGGGATTACAATTCACCCCTCCACTTT.

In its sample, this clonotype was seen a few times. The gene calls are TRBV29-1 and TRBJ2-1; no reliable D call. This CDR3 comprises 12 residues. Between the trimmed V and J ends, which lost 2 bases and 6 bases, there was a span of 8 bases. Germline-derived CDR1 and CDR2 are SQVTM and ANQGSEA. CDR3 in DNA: TGCAGCGTTGAAATTGCCACCAATGAGCAGTTCTTC. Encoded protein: CSVEIATNEQFF.

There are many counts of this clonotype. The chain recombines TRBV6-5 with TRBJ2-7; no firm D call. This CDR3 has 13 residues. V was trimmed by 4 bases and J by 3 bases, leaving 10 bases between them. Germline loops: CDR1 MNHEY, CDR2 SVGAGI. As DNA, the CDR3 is TGTGCCAGCAGTTCCCTCCCACACTACGAGCAGTACTTC. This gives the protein CASSSLPHYEQYF.

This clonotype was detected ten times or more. Written as DNA, the CDR3 is TGCAGCGCTTTGGCGGGGACCTACAATGAGCAGTTCTTC. Its protein is CSALAGTYNEQFF. The chain links TRBV29-1 to TRBJ2-1; D perhaps matches TRBD2 (6 bases). The CDR3 extends over 13 amino acids. V shed 7 bases and J shed 2 bases, with 12 bases lying between them. Germline V CDR1 and CDR2: SQVTM, ANQGSEA.

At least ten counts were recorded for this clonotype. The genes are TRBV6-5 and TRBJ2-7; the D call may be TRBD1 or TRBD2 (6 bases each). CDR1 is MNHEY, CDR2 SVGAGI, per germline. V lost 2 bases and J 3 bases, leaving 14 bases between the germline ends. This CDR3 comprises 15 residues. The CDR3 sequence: CASSYGGGLYYEQYF. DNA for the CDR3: TGTGCCAGCAGTTACGGAGGGGGGCTATACTACGAGCAGTACTTC.

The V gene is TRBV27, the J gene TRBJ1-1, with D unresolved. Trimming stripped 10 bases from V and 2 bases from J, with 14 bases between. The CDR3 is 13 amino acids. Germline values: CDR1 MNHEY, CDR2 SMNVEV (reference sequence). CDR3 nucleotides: TGTGCCACCGCTAACCAAGGTAACACTGAAGCTTTCTTT. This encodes CATANQGNTEAFF.